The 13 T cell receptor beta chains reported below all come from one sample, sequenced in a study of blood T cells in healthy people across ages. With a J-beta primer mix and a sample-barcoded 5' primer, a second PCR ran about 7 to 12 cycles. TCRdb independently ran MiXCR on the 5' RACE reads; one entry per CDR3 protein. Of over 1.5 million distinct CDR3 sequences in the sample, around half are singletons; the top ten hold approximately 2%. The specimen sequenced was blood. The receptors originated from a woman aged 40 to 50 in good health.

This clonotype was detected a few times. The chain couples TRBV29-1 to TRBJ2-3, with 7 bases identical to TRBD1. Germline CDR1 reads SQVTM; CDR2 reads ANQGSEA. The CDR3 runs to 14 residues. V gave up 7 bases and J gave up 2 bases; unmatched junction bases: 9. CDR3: CSGRQGSPTDTQYF. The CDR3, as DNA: TGCAGCGGAAGACAGGGCTCCCCCACAGATACGCAGTATTTT.

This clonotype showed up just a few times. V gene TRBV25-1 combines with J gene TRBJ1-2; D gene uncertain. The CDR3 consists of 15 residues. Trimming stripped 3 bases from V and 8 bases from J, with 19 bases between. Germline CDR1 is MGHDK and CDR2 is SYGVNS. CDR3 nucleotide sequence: TGTGCCAGCAGTGACCATGTAACGCACCTTGAGGGCTACACCTTC. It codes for CASSDHVTHLEGYTF.

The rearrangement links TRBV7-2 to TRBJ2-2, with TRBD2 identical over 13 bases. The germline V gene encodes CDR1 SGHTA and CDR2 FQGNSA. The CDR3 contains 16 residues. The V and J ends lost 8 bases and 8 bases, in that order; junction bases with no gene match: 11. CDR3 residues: CASQPRGLAGSGELFF. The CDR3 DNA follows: TGTGCCAGCCAGCCCCGGGGACTAGCGGGGTCTGGGGAGCTGTTTTTT.

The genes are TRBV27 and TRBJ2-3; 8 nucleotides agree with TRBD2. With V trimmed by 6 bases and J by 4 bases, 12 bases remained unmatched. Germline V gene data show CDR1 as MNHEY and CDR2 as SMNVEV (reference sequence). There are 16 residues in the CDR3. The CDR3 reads CASRETGTSFADTQYF. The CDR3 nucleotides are TGTGCCAGCAGGGAAACCGGGACTAGTTTTGCAGATACGCAGTATTTT.

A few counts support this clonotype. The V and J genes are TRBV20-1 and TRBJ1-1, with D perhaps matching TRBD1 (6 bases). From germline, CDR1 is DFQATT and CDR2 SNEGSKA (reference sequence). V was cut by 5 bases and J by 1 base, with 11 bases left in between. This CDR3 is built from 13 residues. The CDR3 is CSAPNRENTEAFF. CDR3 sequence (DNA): TGCAGTGCTCCTAACAGGGAGAACACTGAAGCTTTCTTT.

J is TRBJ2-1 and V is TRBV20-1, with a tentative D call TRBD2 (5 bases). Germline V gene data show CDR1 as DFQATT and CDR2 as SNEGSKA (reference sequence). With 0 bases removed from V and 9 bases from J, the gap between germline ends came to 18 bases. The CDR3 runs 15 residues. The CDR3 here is CSARDATGSNREQFF. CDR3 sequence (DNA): TGCAGTGCTAGAGATGCGACGGGGTCTAATCGTGAGCAGTTCTTC.

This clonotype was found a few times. The CDR3 coding sequence is TGCGCCAGCAGCTTTTCCCCCACGCAATCAGTCGGGTATGGCTACACCTTC. Its protein is CASSFSPTQSVGYGYTF. The chain couples TRBV5-1 to TRBJ1-2; D is uncertain. Trimming stripped 2 bases from V and 5 bases from J, with 22 bases between. Looked up from germline, CDR1 is SGHRS and CDR2 is YFSETQ. This CDR3 region has 17 residues. Combining the CDR3 with reference TRBV5-1 and TRBJ1-2 gives the whole variable domain KAGVTQTPRYLIKTRGQQVTLSCSPISGHRSVSWYQQTPGQGLQFLFEYFSETQRNKGNFPGRFSGRQFSNSRSEMNVSTLELGDSALYLCASSFSPTQSVGYGYTFGSGTRLTVV.

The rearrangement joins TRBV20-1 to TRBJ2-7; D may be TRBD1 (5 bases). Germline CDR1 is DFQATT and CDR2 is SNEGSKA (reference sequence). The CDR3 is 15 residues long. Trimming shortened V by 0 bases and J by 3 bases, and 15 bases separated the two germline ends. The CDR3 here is CSAREGPGTIYEQYF. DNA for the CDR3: TGCAGTGCTAGAGAGGGGCCGGGCACGATCTACGAGCAGTACTTC.

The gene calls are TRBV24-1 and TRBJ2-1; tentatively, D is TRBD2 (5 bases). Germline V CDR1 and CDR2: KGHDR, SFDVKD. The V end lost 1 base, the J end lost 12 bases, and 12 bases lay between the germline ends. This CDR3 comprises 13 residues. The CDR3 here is CATSDFMWAGQFF. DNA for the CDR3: TGTGCCACCAGTGATTTTATGTGGGCGGGGCAGTTCTTC.

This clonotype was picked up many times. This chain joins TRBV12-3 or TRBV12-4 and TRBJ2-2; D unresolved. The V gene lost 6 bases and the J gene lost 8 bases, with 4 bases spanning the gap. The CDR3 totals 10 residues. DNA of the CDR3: TGTGCCAGCAGGGGTGGGGAGCTGTTTTTT. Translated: CASRGGELFF.

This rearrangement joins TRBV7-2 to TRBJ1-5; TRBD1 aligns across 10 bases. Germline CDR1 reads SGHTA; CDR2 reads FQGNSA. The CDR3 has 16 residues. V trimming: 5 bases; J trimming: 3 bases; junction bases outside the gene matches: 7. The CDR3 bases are TGTGCCAGCAGCCCTGGGACAGGGGTGATCAATCAGCCCCAGCATTTT. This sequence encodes CASSPGTGVINQPQHF.

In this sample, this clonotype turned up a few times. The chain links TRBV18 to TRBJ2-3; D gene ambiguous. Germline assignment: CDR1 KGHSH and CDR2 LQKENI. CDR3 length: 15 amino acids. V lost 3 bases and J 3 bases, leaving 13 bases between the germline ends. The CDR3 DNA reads TGTGCCAGCTCACCCCCCGTCCTGGGAACAGATACGCAGTATTTT. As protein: CASSPPVLGTDTQYF.

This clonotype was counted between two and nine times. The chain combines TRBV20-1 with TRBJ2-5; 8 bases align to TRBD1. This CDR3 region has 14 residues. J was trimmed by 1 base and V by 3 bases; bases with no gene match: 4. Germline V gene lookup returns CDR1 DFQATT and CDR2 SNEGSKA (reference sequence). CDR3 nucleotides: TGCAGTGCTAGGCGACAGGGGTTCCAAGAGACCCAGTACTTC. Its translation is CSARRQGFQETQYF.